This section outlines one T cell receptor beta chain sequence together with its context. The sample is drawn from a study of cytomegalovirus exposure and HLA in healthy donors. V lost 5 bases to trimming and J lost 3 bases, with 10 bases between them. Germline lookup yields CDR1 SGHTA and CDR2 FQGNSA. The CDR3 spans 13 residues. Primers for the PCR totalled 60 Vbeta and 13 Jbeta. TCRdb's copy holds only in-frame clones and misses some; the assay was immunoSEQ multiplex PCR. The top ten clones hold roughly 13% of a sample with under 200,000 clones, roughly 76% of them seen once. This TCR was sampled from a woman between 45 and 60 years old in good health and CMV-seronegative. The sample taken for sequencing was PBMCs. This chain uses TRBV7-2 with TRBJ1-2; TRBD1 is a possible D gene (5 bases). CDR3 sequence (DNA): TGTGCCAGCAGCAATACAGGCTACTATGGCTACACCTTC. Translation: CASSNTGYYGYTF.